This T cell receptor (beta chain) is drawn from a study of CXCR3-negative and CXCR3-positive naive CD8 T cells. Per the germline V gene, CDR1 is SGHTA and CDR2 is FQGTGA. This CDR3 contains 14 residues. On this clonotype itself: Its target is unknown.

Study-level results: When CXCR3-positive naive cells were set against CXCR3-negative naive cells, the former had more hydrophobic TRB CDR3s. Naive cells used TRBV-TRBJ genes in much the same way whether CXCR3-negative or CXCR3-positive; memory cells did not.

Via 5' RACE with UMI labels, TRB cDNA libraries were prepared. TCRdb re-called the 5' RACE reads and catalogs CDR3 proteins one per entry, DNA excluded. The sample totals tens of thousands of distinct CDR3 sequences. This chain uses TRBV7-3 with TRBJ2-5; absent DNA, TCRdb's TRBD1 call cannot be checked. Sequencing was performed on naive CXCR3+ CD8+ T cells from blood. Subset: CD45RO-CCR7+CD27+CD95- naive CD8+ T cells expressing CXCR3 (TNR3+). The TCR comes from a human donor in good health. Some clones in this sample may be carry-over from other donors' samples. This chain's CDR3 is CASSLAGGEETQYF.